Presented here are 29 T cell receptor beta chains from one specimen sequenced in a study of cytotoxic CD8 clonotypes in ibrutinib-treated CLL. Produced via immunoSEQ multiplex PCR; TCRdb's table is partial and in-frame only. The data hold some 310,000 clones, with 80% observed a single time. Sequenced here: PBMCs, sampled before ibrutinib treatment. The source is a human donor with chronic lymphocytic leukemia.

This clone was seen a handful of times. The chain combines TRBV7-8 with TRBJ2-1; D may correspond to TRBD1 or TRBD2 (5 bases each). V was shortened by 5 bases and J by 2 bases, with 13 bases between the two germline ends. Germline assignment: CDR1 SGHVS and CDR2 FQNEAQ. The CDR3 length is 15 residues. The CDR3 DNA is TGTGCCAGCAGCCACGGGGCTAGAACCTACAATGAGCAGTTCTTC. As protein: CASSHGARTYNEQFF.

The chain has TRBV29-1 and TRBJ2-7; 8 bases align to TRBD2. From germline, CDR1 is SQVTM and CDR2 ANQGSEA. The CDR3 is 14 amino acids. J was trimmed by 4 bases and V by 0 bases; bases with no gene match: 5. This CDR3 reads CSVEEASGPYEQYF. The CDR3 DNA is TGCAGCGTTGAAGAAGCTAGCGGGCCTTACGAGCAGTACTTC.

The chain combines TRBV9 with TRBJ2-1, with D unclear. CDR1 is SGDLS and CDR2 is YYNGEE in the germline V gene. This CDR3 region has 16 residues. V gave up 2 bases and J gave up 4 bases, with 16 bases separating them. CDR3: CASSVQIRPPYNEQFF. The DNA for the CDR3 is TGTGCCAGCAGCGTCCAGATAAGACCTCCTTACAATGAGCAGTTCTTC.

The gene calls are TRBV29-1 and TRBJ2-3; TRBD2 matches 14 bases. The J segment lost 6 bases and the V segment lost 6 bases, leaving 2 bases of the junction unmatched. Germline CDR1 SQVTM, CDR2 ANQGSEA. The CDR3 contains 13 residues. In nucleotides, the CDR3 is TGCAGCGTAGGGACTAGCGGGAGTGATACGCAGTATTTT. It codes for CSVGTSGSDTQYF.

The V and J genes are TRBV7-9 and TRBJ1-1, with a weak D call TRBD1 (5 bases). Germline V gene sequence: CDR1 SEHNR, CDR2 FQNEAQ (reference sequence). This CDR3 contains 15 residues. V lost 5 bases and J 6 bases, leaving 19 bases between the germline ends. The DNA for the CDR3 is TGTGCCAGCAGCCGAAGGACATCGAAGATCGCTGAAGCTTTCTTT. It specifies CASSRRTSKIAEAFF.

The chain recombines TRBV30 with TRBJ1-2; D unresolved. V was shortened by 4 bases and J by 4 bases, with 22 bases between the two germline ends. This CDR3 is built from 16 residues. The V gene's germline CDR1 is GTSNPN and CDR2 SVGIG (reference sequence). CDR3 region: CAWTRQKTGIAYGYTF. In DNA form, the CDR3 reads TGTGCCTGGACTCGCCAAAAGACGGGGATCGCCTATGGCTACACCTTC.

This chain connects TRBV25-1 to TRBJ1-4; 9 bases are a match to TRBD1. CDR3 length: 15 residues. In germline, CDR1 is MGHDK, CDR2 SYGVNS. The trim removed 1 base at V and 5 bases at J, leaving 2 bases unmatched. CDR3 amino acids: CASSEFGTGNEKLFF. The CDR3 DNA sequence: TGTGCCAGCAGTGAATTCGGGACAGGGAATGAAAAACTGTTTTTT. Full variable domain (remainder filled in from reference TRBV25-1 and TRBJ1-4): EADIYQTPRYLVIGTGKKITLECSQTMGHDKMYWYQQDPGMELHLIHYSYGVNSTEKGDLSSESTVSRIRTEHFPLTLESARPSHTSQYLCASSEFGTGNEKLFFGSGTQLSVL.

The CDR3 DNA follows: TGTGCCAGCAGCCCTGATGGAAGGTGGGGCCTGAATGAGCAGTTCTTC. Translating gives CASSPDGRWGLNEQFF. This chain links TRBV28 with TRBJ2-1; D is possibly TRBD1 (5 bases). The CDR3 extends over 16 amino acids. V was clipped by 6 bases and J by 7 bases, with 22 bases between them. In germline, CDR1 is MDHEN, CDR2 SYDVKM.

This clone came up once. The J gene is TRBJ2-5, the V gene TRBV9, with 7 bases matching TRBD1. This CDR3 has 14 amino acids. J lost 5 bases, V lost 2 bases, and 6 bases had no gene match. The V gene's germline CDR1 is SGDLS and CDR2 YYNGEE. The CDR3 protein is CASSVTGVRETQYF. The CDR3 coding sequence is TGTGCCAGCAGCGTTACAGGGGTTCGGGAGACCCAGTACTTC.

DNA of the CDR3: TGTGCCAGCAGCTTTTTCGTGGCAGAGACCCAGTACTTC. Its protein product is CASSFFVAETQYF. This chain joins TRBV7-6 and TRBJ2-5; no clear D. The germline CDR1 and CDR2 sequences are SGHVS and FNYEAQ. Trimming pared 3 bases from V and 4 bases from J, leaving 9 bases between. CDR3 length: 13 amino acids. The variable domain in full, with the rest retrieved from reference TRBV7-6 and TRBJ2-5, is GAGVSQSPRYKVTKRGQDVALRCDPISGHVSLYWYRQALGQGPEFLTYFNYEAQQDKSGLPNDRFSAERPEGSISTLTIQRTEQRDSAMYRCASSFFVAETQYFGPGTRLLVL.

The chain uses TRBV30 and TRBJ2-7; D not certain. Germline loops: CDR1 GTSNPN, CDR2 SVGIG (reference sequence). There are 11 residues in the CDR3. Trimming shortened V by 3 bases and J by 6 bases, and 9 bases separated the two germline ends. The CDR3 sequence is CAWSPRLEQYF. CDR3 sequence (DNA): TGTGCCTGGAGCCCCCGGCTCGAGCAGTACTTC.

This clone came up a few times. The chain links TRBV5-1 to TRBJ2-2, with TRBD2 identical over 9 bases. The CDR3 sequence is 16 residues long. Losses at the gene ends were 4 bases for V and 3 bases for J; bases not matched to a gene: 7. Germline-derived CDR1 and CDR2 are SGHRS and YFSETQ. The CDR3 nucleotides are TGCGCCAGCAGCGTCCCGGGACTAGCCTACACCGGGGAGCTGTTTTTT. It encodes CASSVPGLAYTGELFF.

This clone was found once. This sequence joins TRBV4-3 and TRBJ2-7; the D gene could be TRBD1 or TRBD2 (5 bases each). The CDR3 is 15 amino acids. The germline gives CDR1 LGHNA, CDR2 YSLEER. The V and J ends lost 0 bases and 0 bases respectively, with 9 bases between them. The DNA for the CDR3 is TGCGCCAGCAGCCAAGATCTAGGGACCTCCTACGAGCAGTACTTC. This translates into CASSQDLGTSYEQYF.

This chain joins TRBV18 and TRBJ1-1; TRBD1 aligns across 11 bases. The CDR3 has 17 amino acids. Germline values: CDR1 KGHSH, CDR2 LQKENI. The V and J ends lost 1 base and 4 bases, in that order; junction bases with no gene match: 8. DNA for the CDR3: TGTGCCAGCTCACCACGAGCCATGGGACAGGGGGGCACTGAAGCTTTCTTT. It encodes CASSPRAMGQGGTEAFF.

The chain has TRBV29-1 and TRBJ2-7, with 9 positions matching TRBD2. The CDR3 has 14 amino acids. Germline trimming cut 3 bases from V and 0 bases from J; bases unmatched to any gene: 3. The germline gives CDR1 SQVTM, CDR2 ANQGSEA. This CDR3 reads CSVDSSGTSYEQYF. CDR3 nucleotide sequence: TGCAGCGTTGATTCTAGCGGGACCTCCTACGAGCAGTACTTC.

CDR3: CASSLSGRVVNEQFF. The CDR3 DNA sequence: TGTGCCAGCAGTCTTAGCGGGAGAGTCGTTAATGAGCAGTTCTTC. The gene calls are TRBV27 and TRBJ2-1; 9 bases are shared with TRBD2. There are 15 residues in the CDR3. The V and J ends lost 5 bases and 7 bases, in that order; junction bases with no gene match: 9. The V gene's germline CDR1 is MNHEY and CDR2 SMNVEV (reference sequence).

The chain links TRBV29-1 to TRBJ2-7; D gene uncertain. Trimming shortened V by 4 bases and J by 2 bases, and 12 bases separated the two germline ends. This CDR3 is 13 amino acids long. Germline lookup yields CDR1 SQVTM and CDR2 ANQGSEA. The CDR3 nucleotides are TGCAGCGTTGCCAAAAAGTCCCCCTACGAGCAGTACTTC. Amino acid sequence: CSVAKKSPYEQYF.

This chain links TRBV7-8 with TRBJ1-6; 11 nucleotides agree with TRBD1. CDR3 length: 15 residues. From germline, CDR1 is SGHVS and CDR2 FQNEAQ. The V gene end was trimmed by 5 bases and the J gene end by 10 bases; junction bases not matched to a gene: 7. The CDR3 sequence: CASSTSGQGGSPLHF. In DNA form, the CDR3 reads TGTGCCAGCAGCACCTCGGGACAGGGGGGGTCACCCCTCCACTTT.

The chain joins TRBV19 to TRBJ1-5; D perhaps matches TRBD1 (6 bases). Germline CDR1 and CDR2: LNHDA and SQIVND (reference sequence). Trimming took 7 bases from V and 3 from J, leaving 16 bases between them. This CDR3 is 15 amino acids long. In DNA, the CDR3 is TGTGCCAGTAACCCACAGGGAGAGCTCAATCAGCCCCAGCATTTT. It is translated as CASNPQGELNQPQHF. Full variable domain (outside the CDR3, taken from reference TRBV19 and TRBJ1-5): DGGITQSPKYLFRKEGQNVTLSCEQNLNHDAMYWYRQDPGQGLRLIYYSQIVNDFQKGDIAEGYSVSREKKESFPLTVTSAQKNPTAFYLCASNPQGELNQPQHFGDGTRLSIL.

In nucleotides, the CDR3 is TGCAGCGTTGTCACGGGATACATGAACACTGAAGCTTTCTTT. Its translation: CSVVTGYMNTEAFF. V and J are TRBV29-1 and TRBJ1-1; no firm D call. V shed 4 bases and J shed 0 bases, with 12 bases lying between them. The CDR3 sequence is 14 residues long. Germline V gene data show CDR1 as SQVTM and CDR2 as ANQGSEA.

This clone was detected only a few times. The V and J genes are TRBV30 and TRBJ1-1, with D tentatively TRBD1 (6 bases). The CDR3 runs 14 residues. Trimming took off 3 bases at V and 1 base at J, with 12 bases between the two ends. CDR1 is GTSNPN and CDR2 is SVGIG in the germline V gene (reference sequence). The CDR3 region is CAWSALTGNTEAFF. In DNA, the CDR3 is TGTGCCTGGAGCGCCCTGACAGGGAACACTGAAGCTTTCTTT.

The chain uses TRBV6-1 and TRBJ1-5, with 11 bases matching TRBD1. From germline, CDR1 is MNHNS and CDR2 SASEGT. Unmatched junction bases numbered 4, after V lost 3 bases and J lost 6 bases. This CDR3 comprises 15 residues. CDR3 nucleotide sequence: TGTGCCAGCAGTGAGTGGACAGGGGGCACTCAGCCCCAGCATTTT. It specifies CASSEWTGGTQPQHF.

The CDR3 sequence is CASSYHEIGGNYGYTF. CDR3 bases: TGTGCCAGCAGTTACCATGAAATAGGAGGGAACTATGGCTACACCTTC. This rearrangement joins TRBV6-5 to TRBJ1-2; no firm D call. This CDR3 region has 16 residues. The V gene lost 2 bases and the J gene lost 2 bases, with 15 bases spanning the gap. Germline assignment: CDR1 MNHEY and CDR2 SVGAGI.

This chain connects TRBV7-9 to TRBJ1-3, with D uncertain. With 5 bases removed from V and 4 bases from J, the gap between germline ends came to 24 bases. The CDR3 contains 18 residues. The germline V gene has CDR1 SEHNR and CDR2 FQNEAQ (reference sequence). CDR3 loop: CASSLKVYMRPLGNTIYF. The CDR3 DNA reads as TGTGCCAGCAGCCTAAAGGTTTATATGCGACCACTCGGAAACACCATATATTTT.

In its sample, this clone was seen once. The junction does not match germline at one end; this may be a read error. The rearrangement uses TRBV27 and TRBJ2-5; 7 bases map to TRBD1. The CDR3 spans 13 residues. The germline V gene has CDR1 MNHEY and CDR2 SMNVEV (reference sequence). The CDR3: CASSRDRQEAQYF. CDR3 bases: TGTGCCAGCAGTCGGGACAGACAAGAGGCCCAGTACTTC.

In this sample, this clone turned up a few times. At one boundary the junction diverges from the germline segment, which might be a read error. The chain combines TRBV7-7 with TRBJ2-1, with 7 positions matching TRBD2. CDR1 and CDR2 from the germline V gene are SSHAT and FNYEAQ (reference sequence). This CDR3 is 14 amino acids long. The chain's CDR3 is CASSLAGTANEQFF. CDR3 nucleotide sequence: TGTGCTAGCAGCTTAGCGGGTACGGCCAATGAGCAGTTCTTC. The variable domain in full, with the rest retrieved from reference TRBV7-7 and TRBJ2-1, is GAGVSQSPRYKVTKRGQDVTLRCDPISSHATLYWYQQALGQGPEFLTYFNYEAQPDKSGLPSDRFSAERPEGSISTLTIQRTEQRDSAMYRCASSLAGTANEQFFGPGTRLTVL.

The V gene is TRBV4-1, the J gene TRBJ2-5; 15 bases fit TRBD2. J lost 5 bases, V lost 3 bases, and 10 bases had no gene match. Germline V gives CDR1 MGHRA, CDR2 YSYEKL. This CDR3 has 18 amino acids. The CDR3 loop reads CASSHPGLAGGPRETQYF. The DNA of the CDR3 is TGCGCCAGCAGCCATCCTGGACTAGCGGGAGGGCCTAGGGAGACCCAGTACTTC.

The CDR3 DNA is TGTGCCAGCAGCTTATTCCCCACCTACGAGCAGTACTTC. Encoded protein: CASSLFPTYEQYF. This chain uses TRBV7-7 with TRBJ2-7; D is unresolved. The CDR3 is made up of 13 amino acids. V dropped 2 bases and J dropped 2 bases, with 7 bases sitting between them. Germline V gene lookup returns CDR1 SSHAT and CDR2 FNYEAQ (reference sequence).

This sequence joins TRBV4-3 and TRBJ2-7, with D possibly TRBD2 on 6 matching bases. CDR3 length: 15 residues. With 1 base removed from V and 6 bases from J, the gap between germline ends came to 16 bases. Germline values: CDR1 LGHNA, CDR2 YSLEER. CDR3 protein: CASSQVVSGRGEQYF. CDR3 sequence (DNA): TGCGCCAGCAGCCAAGTCGTTAGCGGCCGCGGCGAGCAGTACTTC.